A single sample is the source of the 28 T cell receptor beta chains below, sequenced in a study of blood T cell repertoires in COVID-19. Using immunoSEQ multiplex PCR, the repertoire was profiled, and TCRdb retains in-frame clones only, with some absent. Among over 70,000 clones listed, about 83% were seen once. The material sequenced was peripheral blood. These receptors originate from a man in his sixties or seventies with COVID-19, enrolled during active disease.

DNA of the CDR3: TGTGCCAGCACTCTACGGGAAAATGGCTACACCTTC. It encodes CASTLRENGYTF. The gene calls are TRBV2 and TRBJ1-2; unclear D gene. Between the trimmed V and J ends, which lost 7 bases and 6 bases, there was a span of 12 bases. The CDR3 contains 12 residues. CDR1 and CDR2 (germline): SNHLY, FYNNEI.

The CDR3 spells CASTQMGRRGEQFF. Here the CDR3 DNA reads TGTGCCAGCACCCAGATGGGGAGACGGGGTGAGCAGTTCTTC. The chain combines TRBV7-9 with TRBJ2-1; maybe TRBD2 (5 bases). The V end was cut by 7 bases, the J end by 9 bases, with 19 bases between. The germline CDR1 and CDR2 sequences are SEHNR and FQNEAQ (reference sequence). CDR3 length equals 14 residues.

CDR3 loop: CASSPRQATNTEAFF. CDR3 nucleotide sequence: TGTGCCAGCTCACCCAGACAGGCGACAAACACTGAAGCTTTCTTT. The chain has TRBV18 and TRBJ1-1, with D perhaps matching TRBD1 (6 bases). Germline V lookup: CDR1 KGHSH, CDR2 LQKENI. The CDR3 spans 15 residues. The V gene lost 3 bases and the J gene lost 2 bases, with 13 bases spanning the gap.

The chain uses TRBV3-1 (or the pseudogene TRBV3-2) and TRBJ1-5; maybe TRBD1 (5 bases). CDR3 length equals 14 residues. Trimming took 4 bases from V and 5 from J, leaving 12 bases between them. The germline V gene encodes CDR1 LGHDT and CDR2 YNNKEL (reference sequence). In DNA, the CDR3 is TGTGCCAGCAGCCCAGACACGGGGGATCAGCCCCAGCATTTT. It specifies CASSPDTGDQPQHF.

This chain links TRBV14 with TRBJ2-7, with TRBD1 matching over 10 bases. This CDR3 comprises 13 residues. Trimming removed 2 bases from V and 6 bases from J; junction bases left unmatched: 1. CDR1 is SGHDN, CDR2 FVKESK, per germline. Here the CDR3 DNA reads TGTGCCAGCAGCCAATGGACAGGGGGCGAGCAGTACTTC. It translates to CASSQWTGGEQYF.

The chain has TRBV6-2 or TRBV6-3 and TRBJ1-2; D gene unclear. Germline-derived CDR1 and CDR2 are MNHEY and SVGEGT. This CDR3 is 13 amino acids long. Trimming shortened V by 3 bases and J by 2 bases, and 7 bases separated the two germline ends. CDR3 region: CASSYMSNYGYTF. CDR3 in DNA: TGTGCCAGCAGTTATATGTCGAACTATGGCTACACCTTC.

The V and J genes are TRBV2 and TRBJ2-7; possible D gene TRBD2, 5 bases. Germline values: CDR1 SNHLY, CDR2 FYNNEI. V dropped 3 bases and J dropped 5 bases, with 14 bases sitting between them. The CDR3 loop spans 14 amino acids. Written as DNA, the CDR3 is TGTGCCAGCAGTGAGGTACTAGTCCCCAACGAGCAGTACTTC. Its protein is CASSEVLVPNEQYF.

This clone was counted only a few times. This chain connects TRBV2 to TRBJ1-4, with 10 nucleotides matching TRBD1. Germline V gives CDR1 SNHLY, CDR2 FYNNEI. The CDR3 consists of 14 residues. The junction had 9 bases not matched to a gene; V was cut back by 10 bases and J by 7 bases. CDR3 residues: CAMMTGGTGEKLFF. CDR3 DNA: TGTGCCATGATGACAGGGGGCACGGGTGAAAAACTGTTTTTT.

The chain recombines TRBV12-3 or TRBV12-4 with TRBJ1-1; no firm D call. The V end lost 3 bases, the J end lost 2 bases, and 7 bases lay between the germline ends. CDR3 length: 13 residues. Here the CDR3 reads CASSFQANTEAFF. Written as DNA, the CDR3 is TGTGCCAGCAGTTTTCAGGCAAACACTGAAGCTTTCTTT.

The CDR3 spells CASSPGQGDYEQYF. In DNA, the CDR3 is TGTGCCAGCTCACCTGGACAGGGGGACTACGAGCAGTACTTC. The V and J genes are TRBV18 and TRBJ2-7; TRBD1 aligns across 10 bases. The CDR3 has 14 amino acids. Germline-derived CDR1 and CDR2 are KGHSH and LQKENI. The ends lost 3 bases at V and 3 bases at J; junction bases unmatched: 2.

This CDR3 reads CASSVGGLREQFF. The CDR3 DNA sequence: TGTGCCAGCAGCGTAGGTGGGCTACGGGAGCAGTTCTTC. The chain combines TRBV9 with TRBJ2-1, with D unclear. The length of the CDR3 is 13 residues. Trimming left V 0 bases short and J 10 bases short, with 11 bases between. CDR1 is SGDLS, CDR2 YYNGEE, per germline.

The chain employs TRBV7-8 and TRBJ1-1; 9 bases are a match to TRBD1. The ends lost 4 bases at V and 5 bases at J; junction bases unmatched: 5. This CDR3 has 14 residues. The germline V gene encodes CDR1 SGHVS and CDR2 FQNEAQ. CDR3 residues: CASSYTGGATEAFF. The DNA for the CDR3 is TGTGCCAGCAGCTATACAGGGGGCGCGACTGAAGCTTTCTTT.

In its sample, this clone was seen a few times. The chain uses TRBV16 and TRBJ1-3, with 10 bases that match TRBD1. The CDR3 has 14 amino acids. The germline CDR1 and CDR2 sequences are KGHSY and FQNENV. V was pared by 0 bases and J by 10 bases, with 3 bases of the junction left unmatched. The CDR3 loop reads CASSQSGQGKTIYF. Here the CDR3 DNA reads TGTGCCAGCAGCCAATCGGGACAGGGGAAAACCATATATTTT.

V is TRBV11-3 and J is TRBJ2-1; TRBD2 might be the D (6 bases). Between the trimmed V and J ends, which lost 5 bases and 8 bases, there was a span of 13 bases. There are 13 residues in the CDR3. Germline V gene lookup returns CDR1 SGHNT and CDR2 YENEEA. This chain's CDR3 is CASSTYAGYEQFF. In DNA, the CDR3 is TGTGCCAGCAGCACCTACGCGGGATATGAGCAGTTCTTC.

CDR3 protein: CASRQRSKNIQYF. As DNA, the CDR3 is TGTGCCAGTAGACAGAGAAGCAAAAACATTCAGTACTTC. This chain connects TRBV19 to TRBJ2-4; D remains unclear. Germline CDR1 LNHDA, CDR2 SQIVND (reference sequence). The CDR3 totals 13 residues. V gave up 6 bases and J gave up 3 bases, with 9 bases separating them.

The rearrangement uses TRBV7-2 and TRBJ1-3; unclear D gene. This CDR3 is 19 amino acids long. Germline V gives CDR1 SGHTA, CDR2 FQGNSA. V was pared by 3 bases and J by 1 base, with 22 bases between. In DNA, the CDR3 is TGTGCCAGCAGCTTTTATTTATCCGGGAGCCTAAGTTCTGGAAACACCATATATTTT. The encoded protein is CASSFYLSGSLSSGNTIYF.

The chain has TRBV19 and TRBJ2-1; the D is unclear. Looked up from germline, CDR1 is LNHDA and CDR2 is SQIVND (reference sequence). This CDR3 region has 15 residues. Trimming shortened V by 3 bases and J by 0 bases, and 9 bases separated the two germline ends. This CDR3 is CASSIMSSSYNEQFF. The CDR3 bases are TGTGCCAGTAGTATCATGTCGAGCTCCTACAATGAGCAGTTCTTC.

This chain joins TRBV28 and TRBJ1-2; TRBD1 matches 7 bases. CDR3 length: 14 residues. The V segment lost 6 bases and the J segment 8 bases; nucleotides outside the gene matches: 12. Per the germline V gene, CDR1 is MDHEN and CDR2 is SYDVKM. CDR3 nucleotides: TGTGCCAGCAGGGGGACAGTACCCGCACGGGGCTACACCTTC. Translated, it gives CASRGTVPARGYTF.

The genes are TRBV6-1 and TRBJ2-7; 7 nucleotides line up with TRBD1. CDR3 length: 16 amino acids. After removal of 6 bases from V and 6 bases from J, the junction contained 17 bases not matched to a gene. Per the germline V gene, CDR1 is MNHNS and CDR2 is SASEGT. CDR3 DNA sequence: TGTGCCAGCAGGGAATCGACAGGGTCACTAAATCGCGAGCAGTACTTC. Protein product: CASRESTGSLNREQYF.

The V and J genes are TRBV10-3 and TRBJ1-5, with 9 bases lining up with TRBD1. The CDR3 spans 16 residues. The V gene end was trimmed by 5 bases and the J gene end by 0 bases; junction bases not matched to a gene: 5. Looked up from germline, CDR1 is ENHRY and CDR2 is SYGVKD. CDR3 protein: CAISTGGTDSNQPQHF. In nucleotides, the CDR3 is TGTGCCATCAGTACAGGGGGCACTGATAGCAATCAGCCCCAGCATTTT.

The chain couples TRBV19 to TRBJ1-1; D call uncertain. The germline gives CDR1 LNHDA, CDR2 SQIVND (reference sequence). This CDR3 region has 15 residues. V lost 5 bases, J lost 6 bases, and 19 bases lay in between. CDR3 sequence reads: CASSAIVTRSAEAFF. The CDR3 nucleotides are TGTGCCAGTAGTGCGATAGTGACCCGGAGTGCTGAAGCTTTCTTT.

The chain uses TRBV29-1 and TRBJ2-1; 8 bases fit TRBD2. Germline loops: CDR1 SQVTM, CDR2 ANQGSEA. V dropped 6 bases and J dropped 4; count of bases not matched to a gene: 8. This CDR3 region has 14 residues. The CDR3 DNA sequence: TGCAGCGTCAAAGGGACTAGGGAATACAATGAGCAGTTCTTC. Its translation is CSVKGTREYNEQFF.

V is TRBV19 and J is TRBJ2-3, with D uncertain. The CDR3 has 16 residues. Trimming cost V 1 base and J 6 bases, with 17 bases left between them. Germline V gene lookup returns CDR1 LNHDA and CDR2 SQIVND (reference sequence). DNA for the CDR3: TGTGCCAGTAGTATAGGGCGGCTATCGTCGGCGGATACGCAGTATTTT. Translated: CASSIGRLSSADTQYF.

V gene TRBV9 combines with J gene TRBJ2-1, with 12 nucleotides matching TRBD2. Germline CDR1 SGDLS, CDR2 YYNGEE. V dropped 4 bases and J dropped 9; count of bases not matched to a gene: 11. The CDR3 is 16 amino acids. CDR3 protein: CASSPITSGRRSEQFF. Here the CDR3 DNA reads TGTGCCAGCAGCCCGATAACTAGCGGGAGGCGTAGTGAGCAGTTCTTC.

The chain combines TRBV11-3 with TRBJ2-1; a weak D match, TRBD1 (6 bases). CDR1 and CDR2 from the germline V gene are SGHNT and YENEEA. This CDR3 is built from 14 residues. The ends were cut back, 5 bases at V and 7 bases at J, with 15 bases in the middle. CDR3 nucleotides: TGTGCCAGCAGCGCACGAGCCAGGGGAAATGAGCAGTTCTTC. This gives the protein CASSARARGNEQFF.

This chain's CDR3 is CASRRGGSSTDTQYF. For the CDR3, the DNA is TGTGCCAGCCGGCGGGGAGGGTCGAGCACAGATACGCAGTATTTT. V usage is TRBV11-2 and J usage is TRBJ2-3; TRBD2 matches 7 bases. The germline V gene has CDR1 SGHAT and CDR2 FQNNGV. The V gene end was trimmed by 8 bases and the J gene end by 0 bases; junction bases not matched to a gene: 8. This CDR3 contains 15 residues.

V usage is TRBV6-5 and J usage is TRBJ1-3; D unclear. This CDR3 spans 12 amino acids. Germline-derived CDR1 and CDR2 are MNHEY and SVGAGI. The ends were cut back, 6 bases at V and 4 bases at J, with 7 bases in the middle. DNA of the CDR3: TGTGCCAGCAGCGGAGTAGGAAACACCATATATTTT. It is translated as CASSGVGNTIYF.

This clone is a singleton in its sample. CDR3 bases: TGTGCCAGCAGCTCTAGTGGGACAGCATCTAACTATGGCTACACCTTC. This encodes CASSSSGTASNYGYTF. The genes are TRBV13 and TRBJ1-2; 7 bases are shared with TRBD1. The trim removed 4 bases at V and 0 bases at J, leaving 8 bases unmatched. Germline-derived CDR1 and CDR2 are PRHDT and FYEKMQ (reference sequence). The CDR3 extends over 16 amino acids.